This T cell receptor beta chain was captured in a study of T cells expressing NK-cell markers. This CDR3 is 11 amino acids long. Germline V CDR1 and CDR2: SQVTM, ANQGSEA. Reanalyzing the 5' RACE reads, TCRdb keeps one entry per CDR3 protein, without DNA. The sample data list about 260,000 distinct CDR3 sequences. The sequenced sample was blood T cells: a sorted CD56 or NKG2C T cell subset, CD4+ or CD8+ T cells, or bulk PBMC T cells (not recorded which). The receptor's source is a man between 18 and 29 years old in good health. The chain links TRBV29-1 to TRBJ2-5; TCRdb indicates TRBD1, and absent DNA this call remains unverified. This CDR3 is CSAVGEETQYF. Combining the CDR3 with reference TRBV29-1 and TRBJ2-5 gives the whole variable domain SAVISQKPSRDICQRGTSLTIQCQVDSQVTMMFWYRQQPGQSLTLIATANQGSEATYESGFVIDKFPISRPNLTFSTLTVSNMSPEDSSIYLCSAVGEETQYFGPGTRLLVL.